This T cell receptor (beta chain) was sequenced in a study of read filtering for tumor transcriptome and immune sequencing. Overall study: Mean patient age was roughly 66 years, range roughly 47 to 90; 17 male, around 15 female.

V was pared by 1 base and J by 8 bases, with 14 bases between. CDR3 length: 14 amino acids. Germline-derived CDR1 and CDR2 are MDHEN and SYDVKM. General study results and limits: Compared with RNA-seq, IR-seq gave much higher clonotype depth and reliability. The CD138-negative fraction was mixed bone marrow immune cells, not pure T cells.

This library used around 0.4 ug RNA and molecular barcoded adaptors spanning alpha/delta and beta/gamma chains. Each CDR3 protein gets one entry after TCRdb re-called the reads with MiXCR. The sample lists 90,000 to 95,000 distinct CDR3 sequences, 20% to 25% occurring once. This clonotype has only a few counts. Antigen: not known. Input material: a population of CD138-negative cells sorted from bone marrow. This receptor was obtained from a donor aged 40 or older with multiple myeloma. The V and J genes are TRBV28 and TRBJ1-1, with D hard to call. CDR3 sequence: CASSLLNSPQEAFF. In nucleotides, the CDR3 is TGTGCCAGCAGTTTATTGAACAGCCCCCAGGAAGCTTTCTTT.